This T cell receptor beta chain was captured by sequencing in a study of blood T cell repertoires in COVID-19. Germline-derived CDR1 and CDR2 are LNHDA and SQIVND (reference sequence). V was pared by 4 bases and J by 0 bases, with 10 bases between. CDR3 size: 16 residues. As handled by the study authors: Estimates of nucleated cell counts were drawn from the amplification of reference gene primers. The method was immunoSEQ multiplex PCR; TCRdb's version includes in-frame clones alone and lacks a portion of them. That table is the source of V, J and clone size, and D and trimming were worked out from the DNA. Of roughly 100,000 clones listed, 80% to 90% were seen once; the top ten hold more than 14%.

The sequenced sample was peripheral blood. This chain uses TRBV19 with TRBJ1-6; perhaps TRBD1 as D (6 bases). The sequence came from a man between 50 and 59 years old with acute or convalescent COVID-19. The DNA for the CDR3 is TGTGCCAGTAGTACAACAGGGCCCTCCTATAATTCACCCCTCCACTTT. This translates into CASSTTGPSYNSPLHF.